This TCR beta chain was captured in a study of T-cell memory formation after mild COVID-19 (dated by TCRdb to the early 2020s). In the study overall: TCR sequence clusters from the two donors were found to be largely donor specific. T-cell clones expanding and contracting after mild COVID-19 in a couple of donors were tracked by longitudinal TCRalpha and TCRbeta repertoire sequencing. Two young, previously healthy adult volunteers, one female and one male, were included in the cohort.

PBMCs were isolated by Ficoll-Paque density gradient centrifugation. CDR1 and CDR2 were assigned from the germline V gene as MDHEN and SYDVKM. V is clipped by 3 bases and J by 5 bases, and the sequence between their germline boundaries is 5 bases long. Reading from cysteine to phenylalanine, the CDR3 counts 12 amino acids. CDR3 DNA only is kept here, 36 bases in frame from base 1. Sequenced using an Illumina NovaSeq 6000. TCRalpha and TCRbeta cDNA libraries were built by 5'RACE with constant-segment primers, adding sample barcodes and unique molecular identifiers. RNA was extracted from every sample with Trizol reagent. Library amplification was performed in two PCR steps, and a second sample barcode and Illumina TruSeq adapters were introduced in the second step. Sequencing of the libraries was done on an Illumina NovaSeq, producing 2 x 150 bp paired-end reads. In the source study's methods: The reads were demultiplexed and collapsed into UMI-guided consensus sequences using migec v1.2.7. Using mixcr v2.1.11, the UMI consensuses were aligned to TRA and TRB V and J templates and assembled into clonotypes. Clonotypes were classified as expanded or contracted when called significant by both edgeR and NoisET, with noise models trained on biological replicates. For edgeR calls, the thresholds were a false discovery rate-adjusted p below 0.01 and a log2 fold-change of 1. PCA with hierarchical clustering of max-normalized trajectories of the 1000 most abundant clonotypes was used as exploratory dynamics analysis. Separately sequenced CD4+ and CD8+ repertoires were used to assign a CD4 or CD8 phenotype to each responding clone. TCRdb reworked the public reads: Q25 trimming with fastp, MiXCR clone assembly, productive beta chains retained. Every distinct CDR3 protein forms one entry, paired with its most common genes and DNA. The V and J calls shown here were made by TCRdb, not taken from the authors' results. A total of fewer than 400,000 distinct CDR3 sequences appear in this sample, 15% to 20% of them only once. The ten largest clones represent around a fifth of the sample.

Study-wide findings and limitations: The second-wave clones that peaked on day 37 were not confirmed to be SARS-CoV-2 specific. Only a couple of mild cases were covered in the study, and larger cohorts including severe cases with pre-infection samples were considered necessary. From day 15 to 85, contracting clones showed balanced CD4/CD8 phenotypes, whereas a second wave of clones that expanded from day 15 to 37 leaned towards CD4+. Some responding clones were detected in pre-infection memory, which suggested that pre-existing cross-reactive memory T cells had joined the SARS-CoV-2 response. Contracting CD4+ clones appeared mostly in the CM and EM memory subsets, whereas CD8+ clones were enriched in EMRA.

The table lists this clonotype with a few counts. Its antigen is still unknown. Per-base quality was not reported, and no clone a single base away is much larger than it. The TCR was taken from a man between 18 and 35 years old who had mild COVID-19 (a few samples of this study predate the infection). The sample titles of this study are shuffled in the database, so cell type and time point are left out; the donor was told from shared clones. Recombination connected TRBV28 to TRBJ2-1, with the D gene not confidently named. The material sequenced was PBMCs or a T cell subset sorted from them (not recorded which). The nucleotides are TGTGCCAGCAGTTTCGCCGACAATGAGCAGTTCTTC. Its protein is CASSFADNEQFF.